Below, one T cell receptor (beta chain) is given with its context. TRB amplification used roughly 250 ng of peripheral blood genomic DNA. TRB rearrangements were amplified by touch-down multiplex PCR with mixed TRB-A/B primers. TCRdb re-called the multiplex PCR reads and catalogs CDR3 proteins one per entry, DNA excluded. This listing includes roughly 5,100 distinct CDR3 sequences. The data originate from a study of T cell clusters in autoimmune cytopenias. Whole-study context: Per sample, median TRB depth was about 52,000 reads, yielding a median roughly 2,000 distinct clonotypes.

CDR3 length: 14 amino acids. Germline CDR1 GTSNPN, CDR2 SVGIG (reference sequence). This sample also appeared in a second study, on T cell repertoires in aging, cancer and after chemotherapy. From that paper: Untreated cancer patients had significantly lower blood TCR diversity than age-matched healthy donors. In healthy donors, age-related TCR diversity loss mainly reflected lost richness. These repertoire data do not allow conclusions about immunological memory after chemotherapy.

The sample was peripheral blood. This clonotype was sampled from a human donor in good health. The V and J genes are TRBV30 and TRBJ1-5. The CDR3 protein is CAWSVQAGSQPQHF. Combining the CDR3 with reference TRBV30 and TRBJ1-5 gives the whole variable domain SQTIHQWPATLVQPVGSPLSLECTVEGTSNPNLYWYRQAAGRGLQLLFYSVGIGQISSEVPQNLSASRPQDRQFILSSKKLLLSDSGFYLCAWSVQAGSQPQHFGDGTRLSIL.